This T cell receptor (beta chain) comes out of a study of blood T cell repertoires in COVID-19 (dated by TCRdb to the early 2020s). In terms of the full investigation: The collaborator samples originated in the United States, Italy and Spain and spanned the acute and convalescent phases of COVID-19. The material from the prospective study consisted of cDNA or gDNA derived from T cells, B-cell-depleted T cells, or PBMCs. Deeply sampled blood TCRbeta repertoires from subjects exposed to, actively infected with, or recovered from COVID-19 were included in the dataset. A freely available public database, intended as a resource for researchers studying the immune response to SARS-CoV-2, is where the repertoires were released. Samples were obtained from the ongoing ImmuneRACE study (first 160 participants) and from approximately 1,200 subjects provided by 6 global collaborators. Nearly every sample came with metadata listing a de-identified subject ID, COVID-19 status, age in years and sex. Where available, HLA class I and class II types were taken from metadata supplied by the sample provider and were not determined by assay-based typing.

TCRbeta CDR3 regions were amplified from genomic DNA using the immunoSEQ Assay, a bias-controlled multiplex PCR. Concerning the study's data processing: Nucleated cell counts per sample were estimated from amplification of reference gene primers within the assay. Sequence reads were collapsed and filtered to measure the absolute abundance of every unique TCRbeta CDR3 rearrangement. For each sample, productive Simpson clonality was calculated as the square root of Simpson's diversity index across productive rearrangements. The table comes from immuneACCESS by way of TCRdb, which keeps in-frame sequences with V and J called. Part of the clones is missing from these tables; in studies checked, under half for an unresolved V gene and the rest for unknown reasons. Clone size and the V and J calls come from that table; the DNA yielded D and trimming. The sample profile shows under 45,000 clones; 75% to 90% of them were found once. The ten largest clones take up 0.3% to 0.45% of the sample.

What the research found in general, with its limitations: The quantity of clinical and demographic metadata differed by source and by participant and was supplied without curation.

Whole blood was collected in K2EDTA tubes by collaborating institutions according to the institutions' own protocols. For TCRbeta analysis, collaborators shipped samples in one of three forms: frozen whole blood, isolated PBMCs, or DNA extracted from either of those sample types. The CDR3, cysteine through phenylalanine, is 15 amino acids long. Only CDR3 DNA is held: 45 bases, read in frame from base 1. Ends trimmed: V by 4 bases, J by 3 bases; bases unmatched to a gene: 9. Looking up the germline V gene (reference sequence) yields CDR1 LNHDA and CDR2 SQIVND. This clone was seen only once. Its target antigen remains unknown. No clone much larger than this one lies a single base away; base qualities are absent.

The source material was peripheral blood. The clonotype comes from a human donor in a cohort sampled during active COVID-19. Recombination connected TRBV19 to TRBJ2-7, and 7 bases in between align with TRBD1. The CDR3 sequence is CASSSRRQGLYEQYF. At the DNA level, the sequence is TGTGCCAGTAGTAGCCGGCGACAGGGCCTCTACGAGCAGTACTTC.